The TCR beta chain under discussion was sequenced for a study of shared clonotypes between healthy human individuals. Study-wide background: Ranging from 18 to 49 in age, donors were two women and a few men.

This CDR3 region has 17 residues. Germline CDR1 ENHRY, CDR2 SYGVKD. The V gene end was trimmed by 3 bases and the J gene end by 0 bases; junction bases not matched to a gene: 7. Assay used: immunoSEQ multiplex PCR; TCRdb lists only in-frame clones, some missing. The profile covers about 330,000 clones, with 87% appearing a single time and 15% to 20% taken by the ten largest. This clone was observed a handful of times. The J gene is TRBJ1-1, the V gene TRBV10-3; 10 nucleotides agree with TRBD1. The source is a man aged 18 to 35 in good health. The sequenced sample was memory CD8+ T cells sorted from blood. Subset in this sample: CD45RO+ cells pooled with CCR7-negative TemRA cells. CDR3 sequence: CAISERGQGTLNTEAFF. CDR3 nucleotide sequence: TGTGCCATCAGTGAAAGGGGACAGGGGACCTTGAACACTGAAGCTTTCTTT.